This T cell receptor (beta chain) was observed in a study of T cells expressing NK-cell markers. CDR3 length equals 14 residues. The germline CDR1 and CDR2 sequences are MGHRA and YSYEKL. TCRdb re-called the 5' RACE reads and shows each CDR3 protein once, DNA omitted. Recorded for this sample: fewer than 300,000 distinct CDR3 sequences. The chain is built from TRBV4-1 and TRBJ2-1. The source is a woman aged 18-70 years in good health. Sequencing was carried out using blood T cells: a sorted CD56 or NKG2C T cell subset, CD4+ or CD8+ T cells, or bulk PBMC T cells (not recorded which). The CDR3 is CASSQEGIYNEQFF.